One sample yielded the 20 T cell receptor beta chains listed below, sequenced in a study of cytomegalovirus exposure and HLA in healthy donors. PCR primers comprised 60 Vbeta and 13 Jbeta primers. Clones were read by immunoSEQ multiplex PCR, and TCRdb kept only the in-frame ones, dropping some. The table records 180,000 or so clones, 60% to 80% of them present only once. The sequenced material came from PBMCs. Source of these receptors: a female donor in good health and CMV-seronegative.

V is TRBV9 and J is TRBJ1-4; D perhaps matches TRBD1 (6 bases). V was pared by 4 bases and J by 7 bases, with 14 bases between. This CDR3 has 14 amino acids. CDR1 is SGDLS and CDR2 is YYNGEE in the germline V gene. The CDR3 here is CASSFGGAGEKLFF. The CDR3 DNA follows: TGTGCCAGCAGCTTTGGGGGGGCAGGTGAAAAACTGTTTTTT.

V usage is TRBV11-2 and J usage is TRBJ1-3; possibly TRBD1 for D (5 bases). The CDR3 consists of 15 residues. Trimming removed 0 bases at V and 0 bases at J, with 6 bases between. From germline, CDR1 is SGHAT and CDR2 FQNNGV. CDR3 coding DNA: TGTGCCAGCAGCTTAGAAGGGGCCTCTGGAAACACCATATATTTT. Translation gives CASSLEGASGNTIYF.

The V gene is TRBV29-1, the J gene TRBJ2-7, with TRBD1 identical over 8 bases. Per the germline V gene, CDR1 is SQVTM and CDR2 is ANQGSEA. V dropped 3 bases and J dropped 4; count of bases not matched to a gene: 5. This CDR3 is 13 amino acids long. The CDR3 region is CSVEAGGEYEQYF. Written as DNA, the CDR3 is TGCAGCGTTGAGGCAGGGGGCGAGTACGAGCAGTACTTC.

This rearrangement joins TRBV6-5 to TRBJ2-1, with 7 bases lining up with TRBD1. Trimming removed 6 bases from V and 7 bases from J; junction bases left unmatched: 12. Germline CDR1 MNHEY, CDR2 SVGAGI. The CDR3 is 15 amino acids. CDR3 bases: TGTGCCAGCAGGACGGACAGGAGGCTCGTAAATGAGCAGTTCTTC. It yields the protein CASRTDRRLVNEQFF.

This chain joins TRBV9 and TRBJ2-1; 7 bases match TRBD2. CDR3 length: 16 residues. V shed 0 bases, J shed 3 bases, and the junction held 6 bases outside the gene matches. The germline gives CDR1 SGDLS, CDR2 YYNGEE. The CDR3 nucleotides read TGTGCCAGCAGCGTAGGTCTAGCGGTAGGCTACAATGAGCAGTTCTTC. Its protein is CASSVGLAVGYNEQFF.

The rearrangement uses TRBV10-3 and TRBJ2-1; D is unresolved. The V gene's germline CDR1 is ENHRY and CDR2 SYGVKD. Trimming took off 4 bases at V and 0 bases at J, with 19 bases between the two ends. This CDR3 has 18 residues. The CDR3 DNA sequence: TGTGCCATCAGTGGAATTGCGTCGCGGAGCAGCTCCTACAATGAGCAGTTCTTC. Protein sequence: CAISGIASRSSSYNEQFF.

The V gene is TRBV11-3, the J gene TRBJ2-7; TRBD2 is a possible D gene (5 bases). This CDR3 contains 15 residues. Germline V gives CDR1 SGHNT, CDR2 YENEEA. V dropped 1 base and J dropped 5 bases, with 15 bases sitting between them. DNA for the CDR3: TGTGCCAGCAGCTTAGGAGCGGCTTTAAGTAACGAGCAGTACTTC. Protein: CASSLGAALSNEQYF.

V and J are TRBV13 and TRBJ2-7; D may be TRBD1 (6 bases). This CDR3 is built from 14 residues. Germline V lookup: CDR1 PRHDT, CDR2 FYEKMQ (reference sequence). The V end was cut by 2 bases, the J end by 4 bases, with 12 bases between. For the CDR3, the DNA is TGTGCCAGCAGCTTAACGACAGGACCGTACGAGCAGTACTTC. Amino acids: CASSLTTGPYEQYF.

The chain joins TRBV9 to TRBJ1-1; 7 positions match TRBD1. V dropped 0 bases and J dropped 0; count of bases not matched to a gene: 2. The CDR3 runs to 15 residues. Germline loops: CDR1 SGDLS, CDR2 YYNGEE. The CDR3 sequence is CASSVEGALNTEAFF. CDR3 DNA sequence: TGTGCCAGCAGCGTAGAGGGGGCACTGAACACTGAAGCTTTCTTT.

The chain combines TRBV6-5 with TRBJ2-7, with 9 bases identical to TRBD1. This CDR3 is built from 15 residues. With V trimmed by 3 bases and J by 2 bases, 5 bases remained unmatched. The germline CDR1 and CDR2 sequences are MNHEY and SVGAGI. The CDR3 spells CASSYSHRGPYEQYF. CDR3 DNA: TGTGCCAGCAGTTATAGTCACAGGGGGCCCTACGAGCAGTACTTC.

The chain carries TRBV27 and TRBJ1-2; D possibly corresponds to TRBD1 (6 bases). The CDR3 totals 15 residues. Germline CDR1 MNHEY, CDR2 SMNVEV (reference sequence). V was pared by 2 bases and J by 3 bases, with 13 bases between. The CDR3 nucleotides read TGTGCCAGCAGTTTAGGACAGACCCCCTACTATGGCTACACCTTC. Its protein is CASSLGQTPYYGYTF.

J is TRBJ1-1 and V is TRBV5-1, with TRBD1 as a possible D gene (5 bases). Trimming cost V 4 bases and J 4 bases, with 11 bases left between them. The germline V gene encodes CDR1 SGHRS and CDR2 YFSETQ. The CDR3 is 13 residues long. CDR3: CASSLTQGTEAFF. DNA of the CDR3: TGCGCCAGCAGCCTAACCCAGGGCACTGAAGCTTTCTTT.

This chain joins TRBV28 and TRBJ2-2; TRBD1 is a possible D gene (5 bases). Germline V CDR1 and CDR2: MDHEN, SYDVKM. The V end was cut by 4 bases, the J end by 1 base, with 7 bases between. This CDR3 has 14 amino acids. This CDR3 is CASSYGQNTGELFF. Written as DNA, the CDR3 is TGTGCCAGCAGTTACGGACAGAACACCGGGGAGCTGTTTTTT.

The chain recombines TRBV4-2 with TRBJ2-2, with 11 bases aligning to TRBD2. The CDR3 loop spans 20 amino acids. Germline-derived CDR1 and CDR2 are LGHNA and YNFKEQ. V lost 1 base and J lost 1; bases outside the gene matches: 11. CDR3 amino acids: CASSQGKLGTSGLNTGELFF. CDR3 nucleotides: TGTGCCAGCAGCCAAGGGAAGTTGGGGACTAGCGGTCTGAACACCGGGGAGCTGTTTTTT.

The J gene is TRBJ1-5, the V gene TRBV27; D unclear. V lost 5 bases, J lost 2 bases, and 10 bases lay in between. Germline CDR1 MNHEY, CDR2 SMNVEV (reference sequence). The CDR3 has 14 amino acids. The CDR3 protein is CASSPGIGNQPQHF. CDR3 nucleotides: TGTGCCAGCAGTCCCGGGATAGGCAATCAGCCCCAGCATTTT.

The rearrangement joins TRBV7-3 to TRBJ2-2; TRBD2 is a possible D gene (6 bases). CDR1 and CDR2 (germline): SGHTA, FQGTGA. The CDR3 is 16 residues long. Trimming stripped 5 bases from V and 0 bases from J, with 13 bases between. CDR3 in DNA: TGTGCCAGCAGCCCTTTGCCGGGAGCGAACACCGGGGAGCTGTTTTTT. Encoded protein: CASSPLPGANTGELFF. Using reference TRBV7-3 and TRBJ2-2 for the parts outside the CDR3, the full variable domain is GAGVSQTPSNKVTEKGKYVELRCDPISGHTALYWYRQSLGQGPEFLIYFQGTGAADDSGLPNDRFFAVRPEGSVSTLKIQRTERGDSAVYLCASSPLPGANTGELFFGEGSRLTVL.

The chain is built from TRBV19 and TRBJ1-5, with 10 bases identical to TRBD1. This CDR3 spans 18 amino acids. Germline CDR1 is LNHDA and CDR2 is SQIVND (reference sequence). V gave up 10 bases and J gave up 0 bases; unmatched junction bases: 15. CDR3 sequence: CATTPRTGGEYSNQPQHF. CDR3 nucleotides: TGTGCCACTACACCTCGGACAGGGGGAGAGTATAGCAATCAGCCCCAGCATTTT.

The CDR3 region has the DNA TGTGCCAGCAGTACGACAGGGGGCGGAGAAAAACTGTTTTTT. Amino acid sequence: CASSTTGGGEKLFF. V and J are TRBV6-5 and TRBJ1-4; 10 bases map to TRBD1. Losses at the gene ends were 5 bases for V and 8 bases for J; bases not matched to a gene: 5. The germline CDR1 and CDR2 sequences are MNHEY and SVGAGI. The CDR3 is 14 amino acids.

The genes are TRBV30 and TRBJ2-1; 8 bases are shared with TRBD2. The CDR3 is made up of 14 amino acids. Germline V CDR1 and CDR2: GTSNPN, SVGIG (reference sequence). The V gene end was trimmed by 5 bases and the J gene end by 2 bases; junction bases not matched to a gene: 5. The CDR3, as DNA: TGTGCCTGGGACCCGGGACTAGCCTACAATGAGCAGTTCTTC. Translated: CAWDPGLAYNEQFF.

This sequence joins TRBV5-1 and TRBJ1-1; D is undetermined. Trimming pared 4 bases from V and 3 bases from J, leaving 10 bases between. The CDR3 runs 13 residues. Germline assignment: CDR1 SGHRS and CDR2 YFSETQ. CDR3 sequence reads: CASSSQADTEAFF. The CDR3 region has the DNA TGCGCCAGCAGCAGCCAAGCGGACACTGAAGCTTTCTTT.